The rows below give T cell receptor beta chains drawn from one sample of a study of control samples from healthy donors and cancer patients. Generated by immunoSEQ multiplex PCR, the TCRdb table keeps only in-frame clones and is missing some. The sample has some 70,000 clones, 83% seen once. The specimen sequenced was blood. The origin of the receptors is a man in his sixties in good health. Each CDR3 is given with its conserved first and last residue. A D gene is named only where the DNA matches it firmly. The listing skips clone size in some rows; elsewhere it reads once, few, many or a size class.

abundance | j_gene | v_gene | d_gene | CDR3aa | CDR3nt
NA | TRBJ2-7 | TRBV6-5 | NA | CASTRDTRLWQYF | TGTGCCAGCACCCGGGACACCAGACTTTGGCAGTACTTC
once | TRBJ1-2 | TRBV7-6 | NA | CASSLASAGGNYGYTF | TGTGCCAGCAGCTTAGCCTCGGCAGGCGGTAACTATGGCTACACCTTC
NA | TRBJ1-1 | TRBV15 | NA | CATSRGGTRSEAFF | TGTGCCACCAGCAGAGGGGGAACCCGGTCTGAAGCTTTCTTT
NA | TRBJ2-1 | TRBV4-3 | NA | CASSENSYNEQFF | TGCGCCAGTAGCGAAAACTCCTACAATGAGCAGTTCTTC
NA | TRBJ2-3 | TRBV15 | NA | CATSRGRLTDTQYF | TGTGCCACCAGCAGAGGTCGGCTCACAGATACGCAGTATTTT
NA | TRBJ2-1 | TRBV4-3 | NA | CASSQDSGGPEQFF | TGCGCCAGCAGCCAAGATAGTGGGGGCCCTGAGCAGTTCTTC
NA | TRBJ2-7 | TRBV4-3 | TRBD1 | CASSQGTGTWEQYF | TGCGCCAGCAGCCAAGGGACAGGGACTTGGGAGCAGTACTTC
NA | TRBJ2-2 | TRBV28 | NA | CASSLGGAAGELFF | TGTGCCAGCAGTTTGGGGGGCGCGGCCGGGGAGCTGTTTTTT
NA | TRBJ2-1 | TRBV5-6 | TRBD2 | CASSLYNSGALNEQFF | TGTGCCAGCAGCTTGTATAATAGCGGGGCGCTCAATGAGCAGTTCTTC
NA | TRBJ2-3 | TRBV4-3 | TRBD2 | CASSQDRREGLCTDTQYF | TGCGCCAGCAGCCAAGATCGCCGGGAGGGCCTTTGCACAGATACGCAGTATTTT
NA | TRBJ1-2 | TRBV28 | TRBD1 | CASRATGGAEGYTF | TGTGCCAGCAGGGCGACAGGGGGCGCGGAGGGCTACACCTTC
NA | TRBJ2-7 | TRBV7-9 | NA | CASSPMRSVGEQYF | TGTGCCAGCAGCCCGATGAGGTCAGTAGGCGAGCAGTACTTC
NA | TRBJ1-2 | TRBV4-1 | NA | CASSQAGQNYGYTF | TGCGCCAGCAGCCAAGCAGGCCAGAACTATGGCTACACCTTC
once | TRBJ2-1 | TRBV16 | TRBD2 | CASSQWLPAGGHNEQFF | TGTGCCAGCAGCCAATGGCTGCCAGCGGGAGGGCACAATGAGCAGTTCTTC
NA | TRBJ2-7 | TRBV4-2 | NA | CASSQSDSTYEQYF | TGTGCCAGCAGCCAATCGGACAGTACCTACGAGCAGTACTTC
once | TRBJ2-1 | TRBV3-1/TRBV3-2 | NA | CASSQETSQLCGEQFF | TGTGCCAGCAGCCAAGAAACCTCCCAGCTTTGCGGTGAGCAGTTCTTC
NA | TRBJ2-2 | TRBV3-1/TRBV3-2 | NA | CASSPRTSLNTGELFF | TGTGCCAGCAGCCCCCGGACTTCCTTGAACACCGGGGAGCTGTTTTTT